The 30 T cell receptor beta chains reported below all come from one sample, sequenced in a study of shared clonotypes between healthy human individuals. Libraries were prepared by immunoSEQ multiplex PCR; TCRdb keeps only in-frame clonotypes and omits some of them. The data contain under 350,000 clones, about nine tenths of them singletons. Sequenced sample: memory CD8+ T cells sorted from blood. As to subset: CD45RO+ cells pooled with CCR7-negative TemRA cells. These receptors were obtained from a man younger than 30 in good health.

This sequence joins TRBV2 and TRBJ2-7; 9 nucleotides line up with TRBD1. CDR1 and CDR2 from the germline V gene are SNHLY and FYNNEI. The CDR3 has 15 amino acids. V lost 6 bases to trimming and J lost 2 bases; unmatched junction nucleotides: 8. CDR3 sequence (DNA): TGTGCCAGCAGGCAGGGACAGGGCTCGGCCTACGAGCAGTACTTC. This gives the protein CASRQGQGSAYEQYF.

The gene calls are TRBV7-9 and TRBJ1-2, with D possibly TRBD1 on 6 matching bases. Germline V gene sequence: CDR1 SEHNR, CDR2 FQNEAQ (reference sequence). The V end lost 3 bases, the J end lost 4 bases, and 9 bases lay between the germline ends. CDR3 length equals 13 residues. The CDR3 bases are TGTGCCAGCAGCTTGGGGGGCCTCTATGGCTACACCTTC. Its protein is CASSLGGLYGYTF.

The J gene is TRBJ2-1, the V gene TRBV7-8; D gene uncertain. The germline V and J ends were trimmed by 2 bases and 3 bases, with 8 bases remaining between them. Looked up from germline, CDR1 is SGHVS and CDR2 is FQNEAQ. The CDR3 covers 14 residues. DNA of the CDR3: TGTGCCAGCAGCTTACACTTACTCTACAATGAGCAGTTCTTC. Encoded protein: CASSLHLLYNEQFF.

V usage is TRBV6-6 and J usage is TRBJ2-7; TRBD1 matches 8 bases. The CDR3 has 15 residues. The germline V gene has CDR1 MNHNY and CDR2 SVGAGI (reference sequence). The J segment lost 0 bases and the V segment lost 2 bases, leaving 3 bases of the junction unmatched. The CDR3 bases are TGTGCCAGCAGTTACGGGACAGGAGCCTCCTACGAGCAGTACTTC. It translates to CASSYGTGASYEQYF.

CDR3 sequence (DNA): TGTGCCAGCAGCCAGAGCTCCTACGAGCAGTACTTC. Translation: CASSQSSYEQYF. The V gene is TRBV13, the J gene TRBJ2-7; D not certain. The length of the CDR3 is 12 residues. V lost 5 bases and J lost 0, with 5 bases in between. Germline CDR1 PRHDT, CDR2 FYEKMQ (reference sequence).

The genes are TRBV4-2 and TRBJ2-7, with TRBD2 matching over 14 bases. Germline V gene lookup returns CDR1 LGHNA and CDR2 YNFKEQ. The CDR3 has 20 amino acids. V shed 2 bases, J shed 2 bases, and the junction held 14 bases outside the gene matches. The CDR3 nucleotides are TGTGCCAGCAGCCAAACTCTCGGGACTAGCGGGAGAGGTTCACCCTACGAGCAGTACTTC. Translated: CASSQTLGTSGRGSPYEQYF.

The rearrangement uses TRBV5-1 and TRBJ1-5, with D uncertain. Germline lookup yields CDR1 SGHRS and CDR2 YFSETQ. This CDR3 has 14 amino acids. Trimming left V 0 bases short and J 3 bases short, with 7 bases between. CDR3 DNA: TGCGCCAGCAGCTTGGCCCCATCCAATCAGCCCCAGCATTTT. Protein product: CASSLAPSNQPQHF.

The rearrangement uses TRBV7-9 and TRBJ1-4; perhaps TRBD1 as D (5 bases). This CDR3 is built from 15 residues. V lost 3 bases, J lost 3 bases, and 11 bases lay in between. From germline, CDR1 is SEHNR and CDR2 FQNEAQ (reference sequence). The CDR3 protein is CASSFGADSNEKLFF. The CDR3 coding sequence is TGTGCCAGCAGCTTCGGGGCTGATTCTAATGAAAAACTGTTTTTT.

This clone was seen once. For the CDR3, the DNA is TGTGCCAGCAGCTTAGGGGACAATGAGCAGTTCTTC. Encoded protein: CASSLGDNEQFF. The gene calls are TRBV11-2 and TRBJ2-1; D remains ambiguous. Germline V lookup: CDR1 SGHAT, CDR2 FQNNGV. V lost 1 base and J lost 5, with 3 bases in between. CDR3 length: 12 residues.

The CDR3, as DNA: TGTGCCAGCAGCTCCGGACTTGGCCGTTACGAGCAGTACTTC. Translated, it gives CASSSGLGRYEQYF. The rearrangement uses TRBV7-2 and TRBJ2-7; tentatively, D is TRBD2 (5 bases). V was shortened by 4 bases and J by 4 bases, with 14 bases between the two germline ends. The CDR3 runs to 14 residues. CDR1 is SGHTA, CDR2 FQGNSA, per germline.

This chain uses TRBV6-5 with TRBJ2-7, with D hard to call. CDR1 MNHEY and CDR2 SVGAGI come from the germline V gene. This CDR3 comprises 12 residues. The V end lost 4 bases, the J end lost 3 bases, and 7 bases lay between the germline ends. The CDR3, as DNA: TGTGCCAGCAGTTCAGAATTCTACGAGCAGTACTTC. Its translation is CASSSEFYEQYF.

Of note for this clone: Additional DNA sequences in this sample encode the identical CDR3. The CDR3 DNA follows: TGCGCCAGCAGCTTGGGACAGGGGGCCTACGAGCAGTACTTC. It yields the protein CASSLGQGAYEQYF. This chain joins TRBV5-1 and TRBJ2-7; 9 bases match TRBD1. This CDR3 has 14 residues. In germline, CDR1 is SGHRS, CDR2 YFSETQ. V trimming: 0 bases; J trimming: 2 bases; junction bases outside the gene matches: 0.

J is TRBJ2-7 and V is TRBV5-6; D gene ambiguous. This CDR3 has 14 amino acids. CDR1 and CDR2 from the germline V gene are SGHDT and YYEEEE. V was cut by 2 bases and J by 7 bases, with 16 bases left in between. The CDR3 here is CASSFSGSLFEQYF. In nucleotides, the CDR3 is TGTGCCAGCAGCTTTAGTGGATCATTATTTGAGCAGTACTTC.

The chain is built from TRBV4-1 and TRBJ2-7; D not certain. Germline CDR1 and CDR2: MGHRA and YSYEKL. This CDR3 has 15 residues. Trimming stripped 1 base from V and 5 bases from J, with 15 bases between. CDR3 coding DNA: TGCGCCAGCAGCCAAGCGTACCCAAGGGCGGACGAGCAGTACTTC. Amino acid sequence: CASSQAYPRADEQYF.

V gene TRBV4-1 combines with J gene TRBJ2-7, with D possibly TRBD1 on 5 matching bases. In germline, CDR1 is MGHRA, CDR2 YSYEKL. V gave up 8 bases and J gave up 3 bases, with 20 bases separating them. This CDR3 spans 15 amino acids. The CDR3 spells CASRPAEQAYYEQYF. CDR3 coding DNA: TGCGCCAGCCGACCGGCGGAACAGGCTTACTACGAGCAGTACTTC.

The chain recombines TRBV29-1 with TRBJ2-3; weak D call: TRBD2 (5 bases). Germline V gene lookup returns CDR1 SQVTM and CDR2 ANQGSEA. V was pared by 6 bases and J by 2 bases, with 15 bases between. The CDR3 length is 14 residues. The CDR3 sequence: CSVAPGDVTDTQYF. DNA for the CDR3: TGCAGCGTCGCGCCCGGGGATGTCACAGATACGCAGTATTTT.

This chain joins TRBV27 and TRBJ2-1; TRBD2 aligns across 7 bases. The CDR3 spans 13 residues. Germline values: CDR1 MNHEY, CDR2 SMNVEV (reference sequence). Trimming removed 7 bases from V and 7 bases from J; junction bases left unmatched: 7. Here the CDR3 reads CASTSLAWNEQFF. DNA of the CDR3: TGTGCCAGCACCTCACTAGCGTGGAATGAGCAGTTCTTC.

A single count supports this clone. The V and J genes are TRBV30 and TRBJ2-5; 10 nucleotides align to TRBD2. Germline assignment: CDR1 GTSNPN and CDR2 SVGIG (reference sequence). V lost 2 bases, J lost 10 bases, and 7 bases stayed unmatched. The CDR3 is 13 amino acids. CDR3 residues: CAWSPPGLAFQYF. The CDR3 DNA reads TGTGCCTGGAGTCCTCCGGGACTAGCGTTCCAGTACTTC.

This clone has just a few counts. The gene calls are TRBV6-5 and TRBJ2-2; D remains ambiguous. The CDR3 contains 11 residues. Trimming took off 8 bases at V and 8 bases at J, with 9 bases between the two ends. CDR1 is MNHEY, CDR2 SVGAGI, per germline. In DNA, the CDR3 is TGTGCCAGCTTCGGTCATGGGGAGCTGTTTTTT. This sequence encodes CASFGHGELFF.

The rearrangement uses TRBV6-6 and TRBJ1-2; no clear D gene. Trimming removed 7 bases from V and 5 bases from J, with 8 bases in between. Germline CDR1 is MNHNY and CDR2 is SVGAGI (reference sequence). This CDR3 is 11 amino acids long. This CDR3 is CASTESYGYTF. CDR3 coding DNA: TGTGCCAGCACCGAGAGTTATGGCTACACCTTC.

The chain carries TRBV7-3 and TRBJ2-7; D gene uncertain. CDR3 length: 13 residues. The germline gives CDR1 SGHTA, CDR2 FQGTGA. The V end lost 5 bases, the J end lost 2 bases, and 10 bases lay between the germline ends. The DNA of the CDR3 is TGTGCCAGCAGCCCCTCAGGAACCTACGAGCAGTACTTC. It encodes CASSPSGTYEQYF.

For this clone: A far larger clone is just one base off, so this is likely a read error. The rearrangement joins TRBV6-6 to TRBJ2-7, with 7 positions matching TRBD2. From germline, CDR1 is MNHNY and CDR2 SVGAGI (reference sequence). The CDR3 is 12 residues long. With V trimmed by 6 bases and J by 4 bases, 3 bases remained unmatched. CDR3 sequence reads: CASSPGGYEQYF. The CDR3 DNA reads TGTGCCAGCAGCCCCGGGGGGTACGAGCAGTACTTC.

V is TRBV7-9 and J is TRBJ2-7; TRBD1 or TRBD2 may be the D gene (5 bases each). Germline V gene lookup returns CDR1 SEHNR and CDR2 FQNEAQ (reference sequence). CDR3 length equals 18 residues. V lost 2 bases, J lost 2 bases, and 22 bases lay in between. The CDR3 DNA sequence: TGTGCCAGCAGCTTAATTGGAGGAGGCCGGGACGGCCCCTACGAGCAGTACTTC. Its translation is CASSLIGGGRDGPYEQYF.

The chain carries TRBV10-1 and TRBJ2-3; weak D call: TRBD2 (6 bases). V was clipped by 3 bases and J by 0 bases, with 10 bases between them. The CDR3 contains 15 residues. Germline V gene sequence: CDR1 WNHNN, CDR2 SYGVQD (reference sequence). In DNA, the CDR3 is TGCGCCAGCAGTGAAGCGGGCTCTAGCACAGATACGCAGTATTTT. Its translation is CASSEAGSSTDTQYF.

V usage is TRBV5-6 and J usage is TRBJ2-1, with 7 nucleotides matching TRBD1. Germline CDR1 and CDR2: SGHDT and YYEEEE. Trimming took 0 bases from V and 9 from J; bases not matched to a gene: 3. This CDR3 is 13 amino acids long. CDR3 protein: CASSLVTGAEQFF. The DNA for the CDR3 is TGTGCCAGCAGCTTGGTTACAGGGGCTGAGCAGTTCTTC.

The J gene is TRBJ1-2, the V gene TRBV7-2, with 11 bases aligning to TRBD1. This CDR3 is built from 14 residues. CDR1 and CDR2 from the germline V gene are SGHTA and FQGNSA. Germline trimming cut 5 bases from V and 8 bases from J; bases unmatched to any gene: 7. CDR3 sequence (DNA): TGTGCCAGCAGCCGTAGGACAGGGGGCAACGGCTACACCTTC. This encodes CASSRRTGGNGYTF.

The chain combines TRBV2 with TRBJ2-1; the match to TRBD2 covers 8 bases. The germline gives CDR1 SNHLY, CDR2 FYNNEI. CDR3 length: 17 amino acids. After removal of 1 base from V and 3 bases from J, the junction contained 8 bases not matched to a gene. The CDR3 loop reads CASSEGGSGEFYNEQFF. In nucleotides, the CDR3 is TGTGCCAGCAGTGAAGGGGGTAGCGGGGAGTTCTACAATGAGCAGTTCTTC.

The chain joins TRBV28 to TRBJ2-4, with D perhaps TRBD1 (5 bases). The ends were cut back, 2 bases at V and 0 bases at J, with 11 bases in the middle. This CDR3 is built from 16 residues. From germline, CDR1 is MDHEN and CDR2 SYDVKM. As DNA, the CDR3 is TGTGCCAGCAGTTTACCTCGACAGTTAGCCAAAAACATTCAGTACTTC. Translation: CASSLPRQLAKNIQYF.

The V gene is TRBV7-2, the J gene TRBJ2-7; TRBD2 might be the D (6 bases). Germline CDR1 is SGHTA and CDR2 is FQGNSA. The V end was cut by 4 bases, the J end by 3 bases, with 16 bases between. The CDR3 has 15 residues. The CDR3 loop reads CASSYESGLLYEQYF. The CDR3 nucleotides are TGTGCCAGCAGCTACGAATCGGGACTCCTCTACGAGCAGTACTTC.

This sequence joins TRBV7-9 and TRBJ2-7; D unresolved. Trimming pared 5 bases from V and 2 bases from J, leaving 13 bases between. Germline CDR1 reads SEHNR; CDR2 reads FQNEAQ (reference sequence). CDR3 length: 14 residues. CDR3 sequence (DNA): TGTGCCAGCAGCCCCTACACCAGAGCCTACGAGCAGTACTTC. Translated: CASSPYTRAYEQYF.